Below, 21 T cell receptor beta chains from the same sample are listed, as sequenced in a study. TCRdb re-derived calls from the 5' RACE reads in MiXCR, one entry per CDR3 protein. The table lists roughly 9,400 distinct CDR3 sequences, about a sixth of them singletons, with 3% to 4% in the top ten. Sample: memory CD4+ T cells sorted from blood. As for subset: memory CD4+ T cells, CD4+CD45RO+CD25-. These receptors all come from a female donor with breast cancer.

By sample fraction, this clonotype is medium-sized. The chain's CDR3 is CASSWGGGQETQYF. The CDR3 nucleotides read TGTGCCAGCAGCTGGGGGGGTGGACAAGAGACCCAGTACTTC. This rearrangement joins TRBV7-9 to TRBJ2-5, with 7 positions matching TRBD2. Germline V gives CDR1 SEHNR, CDR2 FQNEAQ (reference sequence). This CDR3 comprises 14 residues. V lost 4 bases to trimming and J lost 2 bases; unmatched junction nucleotides: 4. The entire variable domain, with the rest obtained from reference TRBV7-9 and TRBJ2-5, is as follows: DTGVSQNPRHKITKRGQNVTFRCDPISEHNRLYWYRQTLGQGPEFLTYFQNEAQLEKSRLLSDRFSAERPKGSFSTLEIQRTEQGDSAMYLCASSWGGGQETQYFGPGTRLLVL.

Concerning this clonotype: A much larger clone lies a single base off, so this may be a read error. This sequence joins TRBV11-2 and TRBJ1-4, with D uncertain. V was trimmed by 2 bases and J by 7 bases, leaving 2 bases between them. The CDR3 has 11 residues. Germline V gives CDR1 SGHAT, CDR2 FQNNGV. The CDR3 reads CASSLSEKLFF. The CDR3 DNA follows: TGTGCCAGCAGCTTAAGTGAAAAACTGTTTTTT.

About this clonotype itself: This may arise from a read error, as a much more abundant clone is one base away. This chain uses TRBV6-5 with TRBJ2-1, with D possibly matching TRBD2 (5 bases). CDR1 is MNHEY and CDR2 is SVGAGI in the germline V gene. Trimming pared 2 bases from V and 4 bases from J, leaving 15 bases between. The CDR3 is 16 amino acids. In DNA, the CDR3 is TGTGCCAGCAGTTACACCACTAGGCTATCTTACAATGAGCAGTTCTTC. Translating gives CASSYTTRLSYNEQFF.

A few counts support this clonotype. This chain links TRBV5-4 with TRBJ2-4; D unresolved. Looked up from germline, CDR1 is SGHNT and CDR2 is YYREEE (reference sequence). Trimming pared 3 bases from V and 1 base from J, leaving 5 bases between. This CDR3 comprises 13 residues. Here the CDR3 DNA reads TGTGCCAGCAGCTCCCTGGCCAAAAACATTCAGTACTTC. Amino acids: CASSSLAKNIQYF.

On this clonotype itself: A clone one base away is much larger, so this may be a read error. CDR3 DNA: TGTGCCAGCAGCTTCGACGAGACCCAGTACTTC. Amino acids: CASSFDETQYF. The genes are TRBV11-1 and TRBJ2-5; no reliable D call. There are 11 residues in the CDR3. Trimming removed 3 bases at V and 5 bases at J, with 4 bases between. CDR1 and CDR2 from the germline V gene are SGHAT and FQDESV (reference sequence).

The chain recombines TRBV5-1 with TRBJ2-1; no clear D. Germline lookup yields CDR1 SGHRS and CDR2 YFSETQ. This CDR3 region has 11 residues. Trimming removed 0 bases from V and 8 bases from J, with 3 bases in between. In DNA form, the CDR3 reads TGCGCCAGCAGCTTGGCCGATGAGCAGTTCTTC. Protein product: CASSLADEQFF.

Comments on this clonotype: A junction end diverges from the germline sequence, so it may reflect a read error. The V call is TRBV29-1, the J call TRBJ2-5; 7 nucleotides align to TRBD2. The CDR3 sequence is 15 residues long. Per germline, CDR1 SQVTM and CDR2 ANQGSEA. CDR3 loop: CSAEKVAGLSGTQHF. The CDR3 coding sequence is TGCAGCGCTGAAAAGGTAGCGGGCCTTTCAGGGACCCAGCACTTC.

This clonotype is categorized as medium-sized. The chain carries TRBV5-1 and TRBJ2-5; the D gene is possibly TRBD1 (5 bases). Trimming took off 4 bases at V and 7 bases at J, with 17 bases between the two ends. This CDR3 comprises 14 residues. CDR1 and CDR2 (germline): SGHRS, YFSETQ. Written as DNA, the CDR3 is TGCGCCAGCAGCGACAGAACGATATCTGTGACCCAGTACTTC. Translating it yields CASSDRTISVTQYF. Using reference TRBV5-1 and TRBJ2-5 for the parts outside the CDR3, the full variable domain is KAGVTQTPRYLIKTRGQQVTLSCSPISGHRSVSWYQQTPGQGLQFLFEYFSETQRNKGNFPGRFSGRQFSNSRSEMNVSTLELGDSALYLCASSDRTISVTQYFGPGTRLLVL.

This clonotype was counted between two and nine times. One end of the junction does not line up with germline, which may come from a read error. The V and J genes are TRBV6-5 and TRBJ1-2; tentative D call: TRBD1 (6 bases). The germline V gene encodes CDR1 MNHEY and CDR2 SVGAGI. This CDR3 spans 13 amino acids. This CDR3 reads CASREAYRDGHTF. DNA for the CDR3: TGTGCCAGCAGGGAGGCCTACAGGGATGGCCACACCTTC.

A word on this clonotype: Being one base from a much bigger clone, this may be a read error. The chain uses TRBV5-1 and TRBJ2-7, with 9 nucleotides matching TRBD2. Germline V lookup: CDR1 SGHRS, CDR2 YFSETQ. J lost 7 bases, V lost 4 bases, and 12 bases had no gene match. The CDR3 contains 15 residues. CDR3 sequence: CASSPTLAGESEQYF. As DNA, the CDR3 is TGCGCCAGCAGCCCAACATTAGCGGGGGAGTCGGAGCAGTACTTC.

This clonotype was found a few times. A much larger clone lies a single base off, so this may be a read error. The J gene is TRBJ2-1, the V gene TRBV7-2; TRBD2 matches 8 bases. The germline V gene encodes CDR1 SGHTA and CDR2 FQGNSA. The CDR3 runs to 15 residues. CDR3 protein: CASSFRGGRFDEQCF. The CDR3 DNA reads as TGTGCCAGCAGCTTTCGGGGCGGGAGGTTTGATGAGCAGTGCTTC.

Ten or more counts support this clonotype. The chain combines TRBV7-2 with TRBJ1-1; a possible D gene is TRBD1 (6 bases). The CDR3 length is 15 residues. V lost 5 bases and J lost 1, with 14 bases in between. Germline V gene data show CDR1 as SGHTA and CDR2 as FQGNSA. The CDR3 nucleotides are TGTGCCAGCAGCATGACTCAGGGGTGGAACACTGAAGCTTTCTTT. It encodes CASSMTQGWNTEAFF.

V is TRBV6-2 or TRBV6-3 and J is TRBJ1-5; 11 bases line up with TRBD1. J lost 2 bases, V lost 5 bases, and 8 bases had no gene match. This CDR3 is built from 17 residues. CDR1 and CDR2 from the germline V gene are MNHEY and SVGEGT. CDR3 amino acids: CASSTVDRGLGNQPQHF. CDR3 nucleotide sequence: TGTGCCAGCAGTACCGTGGACAGGGGGCTAGGCAATCAGCCCCAGCATTTT.

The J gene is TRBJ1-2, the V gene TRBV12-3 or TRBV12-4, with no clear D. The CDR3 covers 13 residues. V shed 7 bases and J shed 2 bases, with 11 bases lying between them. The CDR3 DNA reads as TGTGCCAGCAACTTGGACGGAAACTATGGCTACACCTTC. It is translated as CASNLDGNYGYTF.

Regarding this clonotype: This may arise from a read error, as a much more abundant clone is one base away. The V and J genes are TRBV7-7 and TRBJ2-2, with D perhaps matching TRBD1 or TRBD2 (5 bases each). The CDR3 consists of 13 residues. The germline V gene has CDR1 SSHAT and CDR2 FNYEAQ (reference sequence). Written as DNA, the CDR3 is TGTGCTAGCAGCCTCTCAGGGACCAGGGAGCTGTTTTTT. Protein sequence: CASSLSGTRELFF.

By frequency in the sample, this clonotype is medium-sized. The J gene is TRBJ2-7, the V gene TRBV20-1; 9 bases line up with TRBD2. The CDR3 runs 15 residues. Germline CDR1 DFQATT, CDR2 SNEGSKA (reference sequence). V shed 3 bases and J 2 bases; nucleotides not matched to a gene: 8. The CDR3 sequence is CSASPVAGVTYEQYF. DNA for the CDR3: TGCAGTGCTAGTCCGGTAGCGGGAGTCACCTACGAGCAGTACTTC.

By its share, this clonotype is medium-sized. The CDR3 reads CASSLGETDTQYF. The CDR3 DNA is TGTGCCAGCAGCTTAGGGGAAACAGATACGCAGTATTTT. The chain couples TRBV7-9 to TRBJ2-3; no clear D gene. Germline CDR1 reads SEHNR; CDR2 reads FQNEAQ (reference sequence). Trimming left V 1 base short and J 3 bases short, with 5 bases between. There are 13 residues in the CDR3.

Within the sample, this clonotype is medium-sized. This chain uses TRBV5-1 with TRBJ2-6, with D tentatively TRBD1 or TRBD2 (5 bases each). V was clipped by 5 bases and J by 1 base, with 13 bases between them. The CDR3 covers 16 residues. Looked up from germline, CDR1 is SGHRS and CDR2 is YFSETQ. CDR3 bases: TGCGCCAGCAGGGGGACGGAAGGTTCTGGGGCCAACGTCCTGACTTTC. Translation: CASRGTEGSGANVLTF.

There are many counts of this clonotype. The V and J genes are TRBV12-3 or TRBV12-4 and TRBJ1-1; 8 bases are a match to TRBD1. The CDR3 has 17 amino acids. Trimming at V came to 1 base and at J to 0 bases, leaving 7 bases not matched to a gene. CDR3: CASSLGLGQGMNTEAFF. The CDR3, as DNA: TGTGCCAGCAGTTTAGGCCTCGGACAGGGCATGAACACTGAAGCTTTCTTT.

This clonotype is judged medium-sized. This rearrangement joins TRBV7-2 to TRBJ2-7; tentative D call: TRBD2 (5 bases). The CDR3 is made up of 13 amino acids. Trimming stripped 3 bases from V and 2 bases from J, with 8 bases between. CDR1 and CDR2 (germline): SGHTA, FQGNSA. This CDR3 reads CASSFSGTYEQYF. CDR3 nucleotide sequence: TGTGCCAGCAGCTTTTCGGGGACCTACGAGCAGTACTTC.

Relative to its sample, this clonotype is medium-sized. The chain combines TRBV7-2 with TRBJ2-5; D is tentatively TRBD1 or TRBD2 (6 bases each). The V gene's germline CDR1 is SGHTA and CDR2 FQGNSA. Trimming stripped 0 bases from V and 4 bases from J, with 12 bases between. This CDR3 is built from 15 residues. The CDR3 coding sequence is TGTGCCAGCAGCTTAGCGCAGGGGAGGAGAGAGACCCAGTACTTC. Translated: CASSLAQGRRETQYF.